Sequencing of this TCR beta chain was carried out in a study of response to subunit inactivated influenza vaccine. This clonotype has only a few counts. The antigen remains undetermined. Study-level results: A suggestion made by the authors is that each seasonal influenza vaccination recruits few new T cells.

The CDR3 is 15 residues long. Trimming pared 4 bases from V and 1 base from J, leaving 14 bases between. The V gene's germline CDR1 is SGHRS and CDR2 YFSETQ. TCRdb reanalysed the RT-PCR reads using MiXCR and keeps one entry per CDR3 protein. The table has about 520,000 distinct CDR3 sequences, roughly 7.9% seen once. The TCR sequence derives from a man between 45 and 75 years old who received an inactivated influenza vaccine. Here the sequenced sample was PBMCs from blood, taken less than 30 months after vaccination. This rearrangement joins TRBV5-1 to TRBJ2-5, with D possibly being TRBD1 (6 bases). The CDR3 sequence is CASSPGQRLQETQYF. The CDR3 DNA sequence: TGCGCCAGCAGCCCCGGACAGCGGCTCCAAGAGACCCAGTACTTC. The full variable domain, with the rest looked up from reference TRBV5-1 and TRBJ2-5, is KAGVTQTPRYLIKTRGQQVTLSCSPISGHRSVSWYQQTPGQGLQFLFEYFSETQRNKGNFPGRFSGRQFSNSRSEMNVSTLELGDSALYLCASSPGQRLQETQYFGPGTRLLVL.